This T cell receptor (beta chain) came from a study of blood T cell repertoires in COVID-19. Study context: Both acute and convalescent COVID-19 samples were obtained from the United States, Italy and Spain. The cDNA or gDNA used as material had been derived from T cells, B-cell-depleted T cells, or PBMCs.

Germline lookup yields CDR1 SGHTA and CDR2 FQGTGA. This CDR3 spans 13 amino acids. V lost 5 bases and J lost 6, with 10 bases in between. Repertoires were generated with immunoSEQ multiplex PCR, while TCRdb's copy carries only in-frame clones and drops some. The sample lists approximately 240,000 clones; 75% to 90% were seen once. The sequenced material came from PBMCs or T cells enriched from blood (not recorded which). This rearrangement joins TRBV7-3 to TRBJ2-2; perhaps TRBD1 as D (6 bases). The sequence was collected from a woman between 18 and 29 years old in a cohort exposed to, infected with or recovered from COVID-19 (not recorded which). The CDR3 here is CASSEQGAGELFF. CDR3 nucleotide sequence: TGTGCCAGCAGCGAACAGGGCGCCGGGGAGCTGTTTTTT.